The source of this T cell receptor beta chain is a study of blood T cell repertoires in COVID-19 (TCRdb year 2020). Regarding the study in general: Samples from collaborators originated in the United States, Italy and Spain and spanned both the acute and convalescent phases of COVID-19. The material from the prospective study consisted of cDNA or gDNA derived from T cells, B-cell-depleted T cells, or PBMCs. Deeply sampled blood TCRbeta repertoires from subjects exposed to, actively infected with, or recovered from COVID-19 were included in the dataset. The repertoires were released in a freely available public database meant as a resource for research on the immune response to SARS-CoV-2. Samples came from the ongoing ImmuneRACE study (first 160 participants) plus 1,254 subjects from 6 global collaborators. The sample metadata nearly always contained a de-identified subject ID, COVID-19 status, age in years and sex. Where available, HLA class I and class II types were obtained from metadata supplied by the sample provider rather than from assay-based typing. Broad study findings and their caveats: How much clinical and demographic metadata was included differed by source and by participant, and the metadata was provided uncurated.

To note about this clone: Its binding antigen is unknown. No much larger clone is present one base from it, and per-base qualities are unavailable.

TCRbeta CDR3 regions were amplified from genomic DNA by means of the immunoSEQ Assay, a bias-controlled multiplex PCR. For the original study's pipeline: Nucleated cell counts per sample were estimated from amplification of reference gene primers within the assay. To quantify the absolute abundance of each unique TCRbeta CDR3 rearrangement, sequence reads were collapsed and filtered. Productive Simpson clonality was computed per sample as the square root of Simpson's diversity index over productive rearrangements. TCRdb retrieved this table from immuneACCESS and kept in-frame rearrangements only. Not all clones are present; in checked studies, unresolved V genes account for under half, and no reason is known for the remainder. V, J and clone size are those of that table, while D and trimming were read from the DNA. This sample is represented by more than 110,000 clones; roughly three quarters of them were singletons. Together, the top ten hold 5.5% to 7% of the sample.

V sheds 1 base and J sheds 3 bases, leaving 7 bases between their ends. CDR1 and CDR2 were assigned from the germline V gene as SGHTA and FQGNSA. The CDR3 holds 13 amino acids from the cysteine to the phenylalanine. Solely the CDR3 DNA is kept, with 39 bases framed from the first base. Participants in the prospective study were aged about 18 to 95 years, lived in some 24 United States geographic areas, and enrolled through a virtual design. In the prospective study, participants were assigned to cohorts based on the clinical history participants reported in a screening survey and a study questionnaire. ImmuneRACE Cohort 3 recovered participants were defined by two consecutive negative NP/OP PCR tests, healthcare professional clearance, or symptom resolution. In the prospective study, mobile phlebotomists collected whole blood, serum and a nasopharyngeal or oropharyngeal swab from each participant. Participants in the prospective study had the option to provide additional blood draws and questionnaires over a roughly 2-month period. Prospective study blood samples were shipped either frozen or at room temperature before DNA extraction.

The receptor chain draws on TRBV7-2 and TRBJ2-7, with TRBD2 perhaps the D gene, on 5 matching bases. The receptor's source is a woman between 50 and 59 years old who had recovered from COVID-19. The sequenced material came from PBMCs or T cells enriched from blood (not recorded which). The CDR3: CASSLDGNYEQYF. The DNA is as follows: TGTGCCAGCAGCTTAGACGGGAACTACGAGCAGTACTTC.